The 20 T cell receptor beta chains below were found in one sample sequenced in a study of blood T cell repertoires in COVID-19. Data came from immunoSEQ multiplex PCR; TCRdb stores just in-frame clones and leaves some out. The profile covers about 230,000 clones, with about nine tenths appearing a single time and roughly 11% taken by the ten largest. Sequencing input: peripheral blood. The receptors were sampled from a man in his fifties or sixties with COVID-19, enrolled during active disease.

This chain uses TRBV4-1 with TRBJ2-1, with 11 bases matching TRBD2. Germline CDR1 MGHRA, CDR2 YSYEKL. After removal of 1 base from V and 4 bases from J, the junction contained 0 bases not matched to a gene. This CDR3 region has 15 residues. CDR3 protein: CASSQGTSGYNEQFF. In nucleotides, the CDR3 is TGCGCCAGCAGCCAAGGGACTAGCGGGTACAATGAGCAGTTCTTC.

J is TRBJ2-2 and V is TRBV11-3, with TRBD1 identical over 8 bases. CDR1 SGHNT and CDR2 YENEEA come from the germline V gene. This CDR3 is built from 15 residues. Trimming took 6 bases from V and 1 from J; bases not matched to a gene: 4. In nucleotides, the CDR3 is TGTGCCAGCAGAGCAGGGGGCTTGAACACCGGGGAGCTGTTTTTT. Translation: CASRAGGLNTGELFF. Combining the CDR3 with reference TRBV11-3 and TRBJ2-2 gives the whole variable domain EAGVVQSPRYKIIEKKQPVAFWCNPISGHNTLYWYLQNLGQGPELLIRYENEEAVDDSQLPKDRFSAERLKGVDSTLKIQPAELGDSAVYLCASRAGGLNTGELFFGEGSRLTVL.

The CDR3 nucleotides read TGCGCCAGCAGCTTGGCGTCTAGCGGGGTCTATGAGCAGTTCTTC. It encodes CASSLASSGVYEQFF. This rearrangement joins TRBV5-1 to TRBJ2-1, with 9 bases that match TRBD2. The CDR3 is made up of 15 amino acids. From germline, CDR1 is SGHRS and CDR2 YFSETQ. V was clipped by 0 bases and J by 8 bases; unmatched bases: 6.

The V gene is TRBV7-2, the J gene TRBJ2-3; D may be TRBD2 (5 bases). V lost 4 bases to trimming and J lost 4 bases, with 9 bases between them. Germline V gene lookup returns CDR1 SGHTA and CDR2 FQGNSA. The CDR3 runs 13 residues. DNA for the CDR3: TGTGCCAGCAGCTCCGTCGGGGCAGATACGCAGTATTTT. Translating gives CASSSVGADTQYF.

This chain joins TRBV7-3 and TRBJ2-5, with 10 bases that match TRBD2. Germline CDR1 reads SGHTA; CDR2 reads FQGTGA. The length of the CDR3 is 13 residues. Germline trimming cut 4 bases from V and 5 bases from J; bases unmatched to any gene: 1. The CDR3 coding sequence is TGTGCCAGCAGCTATAGCGGGAGGGAGACCCAGTACTTC. This encodes CASSYSGRETQYF.

This clone was seen once. V is TRBV7-3 and J is TRBJ1-6; D call uncertain. Trimming removed 0 bases at V and 10 bases at J, with 7 bases between. The CDR3 totals 13 residues. CDR1 and CDR2 from the germline V gene are SGHTA and FQGTGA. CDR3 sequence reads: CASSLTVLSPLHF. The DNA of the CDR3 is TGTGCCAGCAGCTTAACTGTTCTGTCACCCCTCCACTTT.

The chain employs TRBV11-2 and TRBJ2-7; 12 nucleotides align to TRBD2. Per germline, CDR1 SGHAT and CDR2 FQNNGV. The CDR3 has 18 amino acids. Germline trimming cut 5 bases from V and 1 base from J; bases unmatched to any gene: 12. The CDR3 sequence is CASSRRTSGENRSYEQYF. CDR3 in DNA: TGTGCCAGCAGCCGACGGACTAGCGGGGAAAACCGATCCTACGAGCAGTACTTC.

This clone was seen once. The chain has TRBV6-5 and TRBJ2-5; TRBD1 aligns across 9 bases. CDR1 is MNHEY and CDR2 is SVGAGI in the germline V gene. The ends lost 5 bases at V and 5 bases at J; junction bases unmatched: 6. There are 14 residues in the CDR3. The DNA of the CDR3 is TGTGCCAGCAGTCGGGGGACAGGGTTCGAGACCCAGTACTTC. Encoded protein: CASSRGTGFETQYF.

This clone was seen a handful of times. As DNA, the CDR3 is TGTGCCAGCAGCTTAGGTGAATTTCGGGCTTTCTTT. Protein sequence: CASSLGEFRAFF. The rearrangement uses TRBV7-9 and TRBJ1-1, with D hard to call. V shed 1 base and J shed 11 bases, with 11 bases lying between them. The CDR3 extends over 12 amino acids. The germline gives CDR1 SEHNR, CDR2 FQNEAQ (reference sequence).

This clone was seen only once. CDR3 amino acids: CAWSVQLPGSPLHF. Written as DNA, the CDR3 is TGTGCCTGGAGTGTACAGTTACCGGGGTCACCCCTCCACTTT. This chain joins TRBV30 and TRBJ1-6; D call uncertain. V shed 0 bases and J shed 10 bases, with 13 bases lying between them. Per the germline V gene, CDR1 is GTSNPN and CDR2 is SVGIG (reference sequence). The CDR3 length is 14 residues.

In nucleotides, the CDR3 is TGCGCCAGCAGCCCGGCTACAGCTTACAATGAGCAGTTCTTC. Encoded protein: CASSPATAYNEQFF. The genes are TRBV5-1 and TRBJ2-1; no firm D call. Germline-derived CDR1 and CDR2 are SGHRS and YFSETQ. The CDR3 is made up of 14 amino acids. Between the trimmed V and J ends, which lost 4 bases and 4 bases, there was a span of 12 bases.

This clone came up once. V usage is TRBV30 and J usage is TRBJ2-1; TRBD2 agrees at 9 bases. The germline CDR1 and CDR2 sequences are GTSNPN and SVGIG (reference sequence). The V and J ends lost 3 bases and 15 bases, in that order; junction bases with no gene match: 9. CDR3 length equals 12 residues. CDR3 loop: CAWRGIAGALFF. The CDR3 bases are TGTGCCTGGAGGGGAATAGCGGGAGCCCTGTTCTTC.

This sequence joins TRBV3-1 (or the pseudogene TRBV3-2) and TRBJ2-7; tentatively, D is TRBD1 (6 bases). CDR1 LGHDT and CDR2 YNNKEL come from the germline V gene (reference sequence). Trimming left V 2 bases short and J 5 bases short, with 16 bases between. CDR3 length equals 15 residues. As DNA, the CDR3 is TGTGCCAGCAGCCAATCATCGCGTGAGGGGGACGAGCAGTACTTC. Translated, it gives CASSQSSREGDEQYF.

The V and J genes are TRBV11-1 and TRBJ2-3; D is unclear. Trimming stripped 5 bases from V and 6 bases from J, with 15 bases between. Germline CDR1 reads SGHAT; CDR2 reads FQDESV (reference sequence). CDR3 length equals 14 residues. CDR3 nucleotides: TGTGCCAGCAGCCCCCAAGAGGTTTTTGATACGCAGTATTTT. Translated, it gives CASSPQEVFDTQYF.

This clone was recorded only once. The chain recombines TRBV3-1 (or the pseudogene TRBV3-2) with TRBJ2-7; perhaps TRBD1 as D (5 bases). Germline V gene sequence: CDR1 LGHDT, CDR2 YNNKEL (reference sequence). The V and J ends lost 0 bases and 5 bases respectively, with 8 bases between them. This CDR3 is 13 amino acids long. The CDR3 DNA sequence: TGTGCCAGCAGCCAAGATTGGGGCCACGAGCAGTACTTC. Its translation: CASSQDWGHEQYF.

The chain combines TRBV9 with TRBJ1-5; weak D call: TRBD1 (6 bases). CDR3 length: 15 amino acids. The germline V and J ends were trimmed by 0 bases and 3 bases, with 10 bases remaining between them. Germline V CDR1 and CDR2: SGDLS, YYNGEE. CDR3 sequence: CASSVGAGDNQPQHF. CDR3 bases: TGTGCCAGCAGCGTAGGGGCAGGGGACAATCAGCCCCAGCATTTT.

The chain combines TRBV3-1 (or the pseudogene TRBV3-2) with TRBJ2-1; 9 bases fit TRBD1. With V trimmed by 8 bases and J by 6 bases, 8 bases remained unmatched. The CDR3 consists of 14 residues. Germline CDR1 and CDR2: LGHDT and YNNKEL (reference sequence). As DNA, the CDR3 is TGTGCCAGCGGTTTTAGGACAGGGGTCAATGAGCAGTTCTTC. The encoded protein is CASGFRTGVNEQFF.

This rearrangement joins TRBV4-1 to TRBJ2-3; tentative D call: TRBD1 (5 bases). The CDR3 is 16 residues long. Trimming shortened V by 4 bases and J by 0 bases, and 14 bases separated the two germline ends. Per the germline V gene, CDR1 is MGHRA and CDR2 is YSYEKL. In nucleotides, the CDR3 is TGCGCCAGCAGCCCCATATGGGCAGGGAGCACAGATACGCAGTATTTT. Its protein is CASSPIWAGSTDTQYF.

The chain combines TRBV4-2 with TRBJ1-2; D remains ambiguous. The CDR3 has 15 amino acids. The V gene's germline CDR1 is LGHNA and CDR2 YNFKEQ. V dropped 0 bases and J dropped 4 bases, with 12 bases sitting between them. CDR3 bases: TGTGCCAGCAGCCAAGAAGTGGGCCCGAGCTATGGCTACACCTTC. This sequence encodes CASSQEVGPSYGYTF.

The chain carries TRBV7-2 and TRBJ2-1; 10 bases are shared with TRBD2. The V gene's germline CDR1 is SGHTA and CDR2 FQGNSA. J gave up 6 bases and V 2 bases, and 13 bases lay outside the gene matches. This CDR3 comprises 18 residues. In DNA, the CDR3 is TGTGCCAGCAGCTTACGAGCGGGGGGGAGGTCCGTCGCCAATGAGCAGTTCTTC. It translates to CASSLRAGGRSVANEQFF.